This T cell receptor beta chain is drawn from a study of blood T cell repertoires in COVID-19. Whole-study context: PBMCs, B-cell-depleted T cells, or T cells were the source of the cDNA or gDNA that made up the material.

This clone occurred once. CDR3 length equals 14 residues. Deletions cut 2 bases from V and 7 bases from J, with 11 bases between. CDR1 and CDR2 (germline): MNHEY, SVGAGI. Clones were sequenced by immunoSEQ multiplex PCR, and TCRdb holds only the in-frame ones, with some missing. The data contain 150,000 to 200,000 clones, about 86% of them seen just once; the ten biggest clones take up around 0.99%. The V and J genes are TRBV6-5 and TRBJ2-2; D is uncertain. The TCR comes from a man aged 18 to 35 with acute or convalescent COVID-19. The source material was peripheral blood. In DNA form, the CDR3 reads TGTGCCAGCAGTTACAACCGAGATTACGGGGAGCTGTTTTTT. As protein: CASSYNRDYGELFF.